The clone carrying this T cell receptor beta chain showed up just a few times. The antigen remains undetermined. TCRdb called the RT-PCR reads again in MiXCR, with one record for every CDR3 protein. The profile shows some 190,000 distinct CDR3 sequences, around 15% of them singletons. This entry belongs to a study of response to subunit inactivated influenza vaccine. The study, taken as a whole, reports: Every seasonal influenza vaccination brings in few new T cells, the authors suggested.

This sample comprised CD8+ T cells sorted from PBMCs, obtained about 5 days after vaccination. This receptor was taken from a man aged 50 or older who received an inactivated influenza vaccine.

CDR3 DNA: TGTGCCAGCAGCCAAGTCGGAGGGAAGAGCGGGTTTTATCTATACAATGAGCAGTTCTTC. Protein product: CASSQVGGKSGFYLYNEQFF. The rearrangement joins TRBV14 to TRBJ2-1; maybe TRBD2 (6 bases). Looked up from germline, CDR1 is SGHDN and CDR2 is FVKESK. The CDR3 runs 20 residues. Trimming took off 1 base at V and 4 bases at J, with 26 bases between the two ends.